Below, 17 T cell receptor beta chains from the same sample are listed, as sequenced in a study of OX40 agonist ivuxolimab in advanced cancers. Clones were read by immunoSEQ multiplex PCR, and TCRdb kept only the in-frame ones, dropping some. This table holds tens of thousands of clones, about 92% found once. The specimen comprised CD4+ or CD8+ T cells sorted from blood, sampled in a trial of the OX40 agonist ivuxolimab. Every receptor here comes from an adult with an advanced solid tumor such as melanoma, head and neck, liver or kidney cancer.

The chain recombines TRBV9 with TRBJ2-1; 7 nucleotides line up with TRBD1. Germline V lookup: CDR1 SGDLS, CDR2 YYNGEE. With V trimmed by 0 bases and J by 4 bases, 7 bases remained unmatched. This CDR3 is 16 amino acids long. The CDR3: CASSVGLTGQYNEQFF. In DNA, the CDR3 is TGTGCCAGCAGCGTAGGTCTAACGGGACAGTACAATGAGCAGTTCTTC.

The chain is built from TRBV7-3 and TRBJ2-7; D is uncertain. Germline CDR1 SGHTA, CDR2 FQGTGA. The CDR3 covers 12 residues. Trimming shortened V by 3 bases and J by 4 bases, and 7 bases separated the two germline ends. As DNA, the CDR3 is TGTGCCAGCAGCTTTGGCGATTACGAGCAGTACTTC. This encodes CASSFGDYEQYF.

The gene calls are TRBV28 and TRBJ2-2, with TRBD1 identical over 8 bases. CDR1 MDHEN and CDR2 SYDVKM come from the germline V gene. With 7 bases clipped from V and 5 bases from J, the junction kept 9 bases outside the gene matches. This CDR3 comprises 15 residues. This chain's CDR3 is CASIPRTGSTGELFF. CDR3 bases: TGTGCCAGCATTCCAAGGACAGGGTCGACCGGGGAGCTGTTTTTT.

V and J are TRBV19 and TRBJ2-6; the D gene is possibly TRBD1 (5 bases). The CDR3 runs 15 residues. CDR1 is LNHDA, CDR2 SQIVND, per germline (reference sequence). Trimming shortened V by 5 bases and J by 3 bases, and 11 bases separated the two germline ends. CDR3 sequence: CASSAGSYGANVLTF. CDR3 sequence (DNA): TGTGCCAGTAGTGCAGGGTCTTATGGGGCCAACGTCCTGACTTTC.

The sample holds one count of this clone. The V and J genes are TRBV7-9 and TRBJ2-5, with D possibly being TRBD1 (6 bases). Trimming left V 8 bases short and J 0 bases short, with 13 bases between. Germline assignment: CDR1 SEHNR and CDR2 FQNEAQ (reference sequence). The CDR3 runs 14 residues. As DNA, the CDR3 is TGTGCCAGCGACCCTCGGACAGACCAAGAGACCCAGTACTTC. Its translation: CASDPRTDQETQYF.

This clone was found once. This rearrangement joins TRBV30 to TRBJ2-1; D might be TRBD2 (5 bases). Germline V lookup: CDR1 GTSNPN, CDR2 SVGIG (reference sequence). This CDR3 comprises 13 residues. Trimming left V 1 base short and J 4 bases short, with 8 bases between. The CDR3 bases are TGTGCCTGGAGTGATAGGGAGTACAATGAGCAGTTCTTC. Translation gives CAWSDREYNEQFF.

V is TRBV9 and J is TRBJ2-1, with a possible D match to TRBD1 (6 bases). Trimming took 0 bases from V and 7 from J, leaving 11 bases between them. This CDR3 has 14 residues. CDR1 is SGDLS, CDR2 YYNGEE, per germline. The CDR3 DNA reads as TGTGCCAGCAGCGTAGAGGACAGTTTGAATGAGCAGTTCTTC. This gives the protein CASSVEDSLNEQFF.

CDR3 amino acids: CATSGTLDYEQYF. CDR3 bases: TGTGCCACCAGCGGAACCCTAGACTACGAGCAGTACTTC. The chain uses TRBV15 and TRBJ2-7; D gene uncertain. The CDR3 is made up of 13 amino acids. CDR1 is LNHNV, CDR2 YYDKDF, per germline (reference sequence). Deletions cut 5 bases from V and 3 bases from J, with 11 bases between.

On this clone: The sample carries other DNA sequences with the same CDR3. J is TRBJ1-2 and V is TRBV7-9; no firm D call. The V end was cut by 1 base, the J end by 4 bases, with 13 bases between. The germline CDR1 and CDR2 sequences are SEHNR and FQNEAQ (reference sequence). The CDR3 length is 15 residues. The CDR3 DNA reads TGTGCCAGCAGCTTAGATGGACTGGTTACCTATGGCTACACCTTC. Its protein is CASSLDGLVTYGYTF.

This clone was found a few times. This sequence joins TRBV4-3 and TRBJ2-1; D unresolved. V dropped 5 bases and J dropped 5 bases, with 16 bases sitting between them. The germline V gene encodes CDR1 LGHNA and CDR2 YSLEER. The CDR3 runs to 15 residues. The CDR3 is CASSSTAESNNEQFF. The CDR3 DNA reads as TGCGCCAGCAGCTCCACCGCCGAGTCAAACAATGAGCAGTTCTTC.

V gene TRBV29-1 combines with J gene TRBJ2-1, with a possible D match to TRBD2 (5 bases). The CDR3 extends over 14 amino acids. Trimming removed 1 base from V and 9 bases from J, with 16 bases in between. CDR1 SQVTM and CDR2 ANQGSEA come from the germline V gene. CDR3 amino acids: CSVEVTSEGIEQFF. The DNA of the CDR3 is TGCAGCGTTGAAGTTACTAGTGAGGGCATTGAGCAGTTCTTC.

For the CDR3, the DNA is TGTGCCAGCAGCCGCCTCGACACCGGGACACCCTACGAGCAGTACTTC. Translation: CASSRLDTGTPYEQYF. The chain recombines TRBV14 with TRBJ2-7, with a possible D match to TRBD1 (6 bases). Germline V gene lookup returns CDR1 SGHDN and CDR2 FVKESK. CDR3 size: 16 residues. Trimming stripped 4 bases from V and 2 bases from J, with 18 bases between.

The genes are TRBV9 and TRBJ2-2; no reliable D call. The V end lost 0 bases, the J end lost 5 bases, and 5 bases lay between the germline ends. The germline gives CDR1 SGDLS, CDR2 YYNGEE. The CDR3 sequence is 13 residues long. CDR3 coding DNA: TGTGCCAGCAGCGTAGGAATGACCGGGGAGCTGTTTTTT. It translates to CASSVGMTGELFF. Variable domain in full (rest from reference TRBV9 and TRBJ2-2): DSGVTQTPKHLITATGQRVTLRCSPRSGDLSVYWYQQSLDQGLQFLIQYYNGEERAKGNILERFSAQQFPDLHSELNLSSLELGDSALYFCASSVGMTGELFFGEGSRLTVL.

This clone has just one count. The genes are TRBV12-5 and TRBJ2-7; tentative D call: TRBD1 (5 bases). V lost 7 bases, J lost 5 bases, and 15 bases lay in between. CDR1 and CDR2 from the germline V gene are LGHNT and FRNRAP. CDR3 length: 13 amino acids. This CDR3 reads CASALRQTDEQYF. In DNA form, the CDR3 reads TGTGCTAGTGCTCTCAGACAGACGGACGAGCAGTACTTC.

The genes are TRBV7-6 and TRBJ2-7, with D maybe TRBD2 (6 bases). The CDR3 is 16 residues long. Germline V CDR1 and CDR2: SGHVS, FNYEAQ. V lost 5 bases and J lost 3, with 20 bases in between. This chain's CDR3 is CASSPDRGGSHYEQYF. The CDR3 DNA reads TGTGCCAGCAGCCCAGATCGGGGAGGTAGTCACTACGAGCAGTACTTC.

This clone was seen just once. The chain combines TRBV6-5 with TRBJ1-1, with TRBD1 matching 7 bases. The CDR3 contains 16 residues. V was clipped by 0 bases and J by 4 bases; unmatched bases: 8. CDR1 and CDR2 (germline): MNHEY, SVGAGI. CDR3 bases: TGTGCCAGCAGTTACTCGTGGGACAGTCTTATCACTGAAGCTTTCTTT. Translation: CASSYSWDSLITEAFF.

This sequence joins TRBV13 and TRBJ1-5; tentative D call: TRBD1 (5 bases). CDR3 length equals 16 residues. V was cut by 3 bases and J by 1 base, with 13 bases left in between. Germline CDR1 and CDR2: PRHDT and FYEKMQ (reference sequence). The CDR3 nucleotides read TGTGCCAGCAGCTTTGGGCAGGGAGGGAGCAATCAGCCCCAGCATTTT. Protein product: CASSFGQGGSNQPQHF.